Below, 32 T cell receptor beta chains from the same sample are listed, as sequenced in a study of cytomegalovirus exposure and HLA in healthy donors. It was with 60 Vbeta and 13 Jbeta primers that the PCR ran. Method: immunoSEQ multiplex PCR; TCRdb's copy keeps in-frame clones and lacks some. The sample records 150,000 to 200,000 clones, 55% to 65% being singletons. The sequenced sample was PBMCs. All receptors derive from a man between 40 and 49 years old in good health and CMV-seronegative.

This clone was observed once. The chain recombines TRBV19 with TRBJ2-7; unclear D gene. This CDR3 is built from 13 residues. Germline CDR1 reads LNHDA; CDR2 reads SQIVND (reference sequence). Deletions cut 4 bases from V and 5 bases from J, with 12 bases between. As DNA, the CDR3 is TGTGCCAGTAGTAGGGTGAGGAGCCACGAGCAGTACTTC. Residues: CASSRVRSHEQYF.

The rearrangement links TRBV7-9 to TRBJ1-1; D not certain. The length of the CDR3 is 12 residues. CDR1 SEHNR and CDR2 FQNEAQ come from the germline V gene (reference sequence). Trimming removed 5 bases at V and 11 bases at J, with 15 bases between. This CDR3 is CASSVTDGEAFF. The CDR3 DNA is TGTGCCAGCAGCGTCACGGATGGGGAGGCTTTCTTT.

This chain connects TRBV5-4 to TRBJ2-1, with TRBD2 matching 15 bases. The CDR3 sequence is 18 residues long. The V and J ends lost 4 bases and 7 bases, in that order; junction bases with no gene match: 12. Germline CDR1 and CDR2: SGHNT and YYREEE (reference sequence). CDR3 DNA sequence: TGTGCCAGCAGCCCCACACTTGGACTAGCGGGAGGGCGGAATGAGCAGTTCTTC. It translates to CASSPTLGLAGGRNEQFF.

This clone was seen a few times. The gene calls are TRBV5-8 and TRBJ1-1; D gene uncertain. The ends were cut back, 7 bases at V and 5 bases at J, with 9 bases in the middle. Germline CDR1 and CDR2: SGHTS and YDEGEE. The length of the CDR3 is 11 residues. Written as DNA, the CDR3 is TGTGCCAGCTTACTCGGGACTGAAGCTTTCTTT. Its translation is CASLLGTEAFF.

The gene calls are TRBV6-5 and TRBJ2-1; 8 bases line up with TRBD1. The CDR3 loop spans 13 amino acids. Germline V gene sequence: CDR1 MNHEY, CDR2 SVGAGI. V was pared by 5 bases and J by 8 bases, with 5 bases of the junction left unmatched. The DNA for the CDR3 is TGTGCCAGCAGTCAGGGGGCTGGGGATGAGCAGTTCTTC. Its translation: CASSQGAGDEQFF.

This clone appeared a single time. V and J are TRBV27 and TRBJ1-2; D may be TRBD1 (5 bases). Germline values: CDR1 MNHEY, CDR2 SMNVEV (reference sequence). With 2 bases removed from V and 4 bases from J, the gap between germline ends came to 14 bases. The CDR3 is made up of 15 amino acids. CDR3 coding DNA: TGTGCCAGCAGTTTAAATGGGATCGGGGGCTATGGCTACACCTTC. It codes for CASSLNGIGGYGYTF.

This clone has a handful of counts. This chain joins TRBV7-3 and TRBJ1-1; the D is unclear. The germline gives CDR1 SGHTA, CDR2 FQGTGA. This CDR3 is 14 amino acids long. V lost 1 base and J 1 base, leaving 7 bases between the germline ends. The DNA of the CDR3 is TGTGCCAGCAGCTTAAATCCGGGGAACACTGAAGCTTTCTTT. It yields the protein CASSLNPGNTEAFF.

This clone has more than one count but fewer than ten. This chain links TRBV11-2 with TRBJ1-2; D gene uncertain. The V gene's germline CDR1 is SGHAT and CDR2 FQNNGV. The V end lost 0 bases, the J end lost 4 bases, and 9 bases lay between the germline ends. This CDR3 region has 14 residues. CDR3 nucleotides: TGTGCCAGCAGCTTAGATGGGAGCCCCTATGGCTACACCTTC. It translates to CASSLDGSPYGYTF.

V and J are TRBV7-8 and TRBJ2-5; maybe TRBD1 (6 bases). The CDR3 consists of 15 residues. Germline-derived CDR1 and CDR2 are SGHVS and FQNEAQ. Trimming removed 2 bases at V and 6 bases at J, with 16 bases between. The CDR3 DNA follows: TGTGCCAGCAGCTTATCTCTGGGGGCAATGAAGACCCAGTACTTC. This translates into CASSLSLGAMKTQYF.

This clone was seen a handful of times. The V and J genes are TRBV2 and TRBJ1-1; 12 bases line up with TRBD1. The CDR3 contains 14 residues. The J segment lost 7 bases and the V segment lost 6 bases, leaving 6 bases of the junction unmatched. CDR1 is SNHLY, CDR2 FYNNEI, per germline. CDR3 nucleotide sequence: TGTGCCAGCAGGCTGGGACAGGGGGCTAGTGAAGCTTTCTTT. Amino acid sequence: CASRLGQGASEAFF.

CDR3 protein: CATSRDRRESGELFF. The CDR3 DNA follows: TGTGCCACCAGCAGAGATAGGCGGGAAAGCGGGGAGCTGTTTTTT. The V call is TRBV15, the J call TRBJ2-2, with D possibly TRBD2 on 6 matching bases. The CDR3 loop spans 15 amino acids. Trimming stripped 0 bases from V and 7 bases from J, with 12 bases between. Germline loops: CDR1 LNHNV, CDR2 YYDKDF (reference sequence).

The sample holds a few counts of this clone. The V and J genes are TRBV5-1 and TRBJ1-1; D is undetermined. The CDR3 loop spans 15 amino acids. Trimming took 0 bases from V and 4 from J, leaving 13 bases between them. Germline-derived CDR1 and CDR2 are SGHRS and YFSETQ. The CDR3 DNA is TGCGCCAGCAGCTTGGTGACGGGAACGGGCACTGAAGCTTTCTTT. Translation: CASSLVTGTGTEAFF.

The V call is TRBV11-3, the J call TRBJ2-1; D may be TRBD1 (6 bases). V was pared by 4 bases and J by 5 bases, with 12 bases between. The CDR3 runs 14 residues. The germline gives CDR1 SGHNT, CDR2 YENEEA. The CDR3 loop is CASSSYDRHNEQFF. In DNA form, the CDR3 reads TGTGCCAGCAGCTCTTATGACAGGCACAATGAGCAGTTCTTC.

The sample holds a few counts of this clone. The chain links TRBV15 to TRBJ2-3, with a possible D match to TRBD1 (6 bases). Trimming removed 4 bases from V and 2 bases from J, with 10 bases in between. This CDR3 contains 14 residues. Germline CDR1 is LNHNV and CDR2 is YYDKDF (reference sequence). CDR3 in amino acids: CATSTDRFTDTQYF. The CDR3 DNA is TGTGCCACCAGCACCGACAGGTTCACAGATACGCAGTATTTT.

This chain joins TRBV12-5 and TRBJ1-1; 7 bases fit TRBD1. Unmatched junction bases numbered 1, after V lost 2 bases and J lost 4 bases. Germline V lookup: CDR1 LGHNT, CDR2 FRNRAP. The CDR3 spans 13 residues. CDR3 sequence: CASGLRGPTEAFF. CDR3 bases: TGTGCTAGTGGTTTGAGGGGGCCCACTGAAGCTTTCTTT.

A few counts support this clone. The chain couples TRBV29-1 to TRBJ1-1; 9 nucleotides match TRBD1. Germline trimming cut 4 bases from V and 4 bases from J; bases unmatched to any gene: 4. CDR1 is SQVTM and CDR2 is ANQGSEA in the germline V gene. This CDR3 has 13 amino acids. In nucleotides, the CDR3 is TGCAGCGTTGTTGGGACAGGGCCCACTGAAGCTTTCTTT. Its protein is CSVVGTGPTEAFF.

The chain employs TRBV18 and TRBJ1-2, with 7 bases identical to TRBD1. The junction had 4 bases not matched to a gene; V was cut back by 0 bases and J by 3 bases. The length of the CDR3 is 15 residues. In germline, CDR1 is KGHSH, CDR2 LQKENI. CDR3 nucleotide sequence: TGTGCCAGCTCACCACCAGGGGGCCAAGACTATGGCTACACCTTC. Amino acids: CASSPPGGQDYGYTF.

The rearrangement joins TRBV7-2 to TRBJ2-1; the D is unclear. Per germline, CDR1 SGHTA and CDR2 FQGNSA. The CDR3 is 13 amino acids. V was trimmed by 2 bases and J by 10 bases, leaving 12 bases between them. Written as DNA, the CDR3 is TGTGCCAGCAGCTTATCCCCCGCGGTAGAGCAGTTCTTC. Its translation is CASSLSPAVEQFF.

This clone appeared once. V gene TRBV18 combines with J gene TRBJ2-7; 7 bases are shared with TRBD1. J was trimmed by 2 bases and V by 3 bases; bases with no gene match: 4. Per the germline V gene, CDR1 is KGHSH and CDR2 is LQKENI. The CDR3 runs to 14 residues. The CDR3 bases are TGTGCCAGCTCACCCAGGACAGGACCCTACGAGCAGTACTTC. It is translated as CASSPRTGPYEQYF.

The table lists this clone with a few counts. V and J are TRBV6-1 and TRBJ2-2; TRBD1 matches at 8 bases. V trimming: 2 bases; J trimming: 1 base; junction bases outside the gene matches: 6. The CDR3 is made up of 17 amino acids. Per germline, CDR1 MNHNS and CDR2 SASEGT. In DNA form, the CDR3 reads TGTGCCAGCAGTGAACGGCAGGGGGCATTGAACACCGGGGAGCTGTTTTTT. Amino acids: CASSERQGALNTGELFF.

This clone was seen only once. The rearrangement joins TRBV2 to TRBJ2-5; D is ambiguous. The CDR3 is 12 residues long. Trimming took off 7 bases at V and 2 bases at J, with 8 bases between the two ends. Germline V lookup: CDR1 SNHLY, CDR2 FYNNEI. The CDR3 nucleotides read TGTGCCAGCAACACAGTTCAAGAGACCCAGTACTTC. It is translated as CASNTVQETQYF.

This clone was picked up a small number of times. The chain links TRBV27 to TRBJ2-1; 7 bases agree with TRBD1. The CDR3 has 15 amino acids. J gave up 4 bases and V 6 bases, and 9 bases lay outside the gene matches. Germline CDR1 MNHEY, CDR2 SMNVEV (reference sequence). CDR3 in amino acids: CASSKYRGQYNEQFF. The CDR3 region has the DNA TGTGCCAGCAGCAAATACAGGGGCCAGTACAATGAGCAGTTCTTC.

The CDR3 sequence is CASSLPLDTQYF. In nucleotides, the CDR3 is TGTGCCAGCAGCTTGCCTCTCGATACGCAGTATTTT. This sequence joins TRBV5-4 and TRBJ2-3, with D hard to call. Trimming left V 1 base short and J 6 bases short, with 6 bases between. Germline V gene lookup returns CDR1 SGHNT and CDR2 YYREEE (reference sequence). The CDR3 covers 12 residues.

This clone was detected a few times. The genes are TRBV18 and TRBJ2-5; TRBD1 is a possible D gene (6 bases). The V end lost 4 bases, the J end lost 5 bases, and 14 bases lay between the germline ends. Germline CDR1 is KGHSH and CDR2 is LQKENI. This CDR3 region has 14 residues. The DNA for the CDR3 is TGTGCCAGCTCACGAAGGGGGAACGGTGAGACCCAGTACTTC. It translates to CASSRRGNGETQYF. Combining the CDR3 with reference TRBV18 and TRBJ2-5 gives the whole variable domain NAGVMQNPRHLVRRRGQEARLRCSPMKGHSHVYWYRQLPEEGLKFMVYLQKENIIDESGMPKERFSAEFPKEGPSILRIQQVVRGDSAAYFCASSRRGNGETQYFGPGTRLLVL.

The V gene is TRBV30, the J gene TRBJ1-4; maybe TRBD1 (6 bases). Per germline, CDR1 GTSNPN and CDR2 SVGIG (reference sequence). V was cut by 2 bases and J by 5 bases, with 15 bases left in between. The CDR3 covers 15 residues. The CDR3, as DNA: TGTGCCTGGAGTAGAGGGCCCGGACAGAATGAAAAACTGTTTTTT. Residues: CAWSRGPGQNEKLFF.

The chain carries TRBV9 and TRBJ2-5; the D is unclear. CDR3 size: 15 residues. V was trimmed by 0 bases and J by 1 base, leaving 10 bases between them. CDR1 and CDR2 (germline): SGDLS, YYNGEE. CDR3 residues: CASSVAGRLQETQYF. CDR3 bases: TGTGCCAGCAGCGTAGCAGGCCGGCTCCAAGAGACCCAGTACTTC.

This clone was counted once. This sequence joins TRBV7-2 and TRBJ2-7, with 8 bases that match TRBD1. Germline CDR1 SGHTA, CDR2 FQGNSA. This CDR3 is 15 amino acids long. V trimming: 0 bases; J trimming: 1 base; junction bases outside the gene matches: 2. CDR3 DNA sequence: TGTGCCAGCAGCTTAGCACAGGGGGATTCCTACGAGCAGTACTTC. Protein: CASSLAQGDSYEQYF.

A few counts support this clone. The chain combines TRBV15 with TRBJ2-5; D possibly corresponds to TRBD1 (5 bases). This CDR3 has 13 amino acids. Germline assignment: CDR1 LNHNV and CDR2 YYDKDF (reference sequence). Trimming shortened V by 1 base and J by 5 bases, and 8 bases separated the two germline ends. CDR3 region: CATSRGGWETQYF. Here the CDR3 DNA reads TGTGCCACCAGCAGAGGGGGCTGGGAGACCCAGTACTTC.

J is TRBJ2-1 and V is TRBV5-1, with 10 bases identical to TRBD1. CDR3 length equals 16 residues. J was trimmed by 5 bases and V by 0 bases; bases with no gene match: 5. CDR1 SGHRS and CDR2 YFSETQ come from the germline V gene. CDR3 sequence (DNA): TGCGCCAGCAGCTTGGAAGGGACAGGGGTGAACAATGAGCAGTTCTTC. Protein sequence: CASSLEGTGVNNEQFF.

The V call is TRBV2, the J call TRBJ2-7; the D is unclear. Trimming removed 6 bases at V and 2 bases at J, with 14 bases between. Germline V gives CDR1 SNHLY, CDR2 FYNNEI. The CDR3 is 14 residues long. The CDR3 is CASRALNGPYEQYF. CDR3 in DNA: TGTGCCAGCAGGGCTCTAAATGGGCCCTACGAGCAGTACTTC.

The chain recombines TRBV2 with TRBJ2-5, with 9 bases matching TRBD1. Germline values: CDR1 SNHLY, CDR2 FYNNEI. V lost 5 bases, J lost 2 bases, and 3 bases stayed unmatched. There are 14 residues in the CDR3. The CDR3 coding sequence is TGTGCCAGCAGTTGGGACAGGGTTCAAGAGACCCAGTACTTC. As protein: CASSWDRVQETQYF.

The chain links TRBV30 to TRBJ2-7; a possible D gene is TRBD2 (6 bases). This CDR3 spans 12 amino acids. The germline V and J ends were trimmed by 5 bases and 5 bases, with 13 bases remaining between them. Germline values: CDR1 GTSNPN, CDR2 SVGIG (reference sequence). As DNA, the CDR3 is TGTGCCTGGGGGCTTTCGGGGGACGAGCAGTACTTC. It is translated as CAWGLSGDEQYF.